Sequencing of this T cell receptor beta chain was carried out in a study of T cells in Graves' hyperthyroidism and ophthalmopathy (dated by TCRdb to the late 2010s). Turning to the overall study: Peripheral blood was collected at initial diagnosis, before any treatment. The study also compared thyroid tissue and blood T-cell repertoires from about 6 Graves' hyperthyroidism patients. Prospective prediction of ophthalmopathy was tested in an independent validation cohort consisting of some 19 hyperthyroidism patients and 15 to 17 patients who later progressed to ophthalmopathy. After blood sampling, hyperthyroidism patients were treated with methimazole at a starting dose of 30 mg daily, and ophthalmopathy patients were treated with high-dose intravenous methylprednisolone. The paper reports TCR Vbeta CDR3 sequencing of some 140 peripheral blood samples: fewer than 50 ophthalmopathy, roughly 80 hyperthyroidism and some 17 progressor patients. The roughly 100 discovery patients were randomly divided into training and test sets at a 7:3 ratio. TCR V-J signatures able to tell the groups apart were searched for in a discovery cohort of some 100 patients, of whom over 40 had Graves' ophthalmopathy and about 60 had stable Graves' hyperthyroidism.

TCR beta CDR3 regions were amplified from RNA transcripts. For the first round of RT-PCR on the TCR CDR3, the HTBI primer set was used together with the Qiagen OneStep RT-PCR kit. Libraries were constructed in a second round of multiplex PCR, after which size selection and purification were carried out. Sequencing of the libraries was done on an Illumina HiSeq2000 using paired-end 100 bp reads. In the original analysis: Raw data were processed with SOAPnuke, discarding reads with adapters, uncalled bases, mean Phred below 15, or no exact constant-primer or identifier match. High-quality paired reads were merged with COPE v1.2.5, and unique nucleotide sequences were defined as clonotypes. MiTCR v1.1 was used to align clonotypes to the IMGT TRBV, TRBD and TRBJ reference segments. Only V-J combinations with frequency above 0.0001, covering 99% to 99.2% of repertoires, were analysed. The TCS score was defined as F50 (clonal expansion) divided by E x V (chaos), with BLOSUM62-based TCRdist calculated between CDR3 peptides within each V-J. Welch's t-statistics and random forest reduced some 510 V-J features to about 12, which were used in a naive Bayes classifier (R e1071). TCRdb applied fastp at Q25 and MiXCR to the public reads, then kept only in-frame beta chains. Rows merge per CDR3 protein into single entries with the most common DNA and genes. Clone size and V and J calls follow TCRdb, not the original study. The sample table lists about 710,000 distinct CDR3 sequences, less than 20% of them with a count of one. Together, the top ten hold under 9.5% of the sample.

Stable Graves' hyperthyroidism was defined as no progression to ophthalmopathy during 18 months of follow-up. Hyperthyroidism patients were aged 18 to 65 years and newly diagnosed, with disease duration of less than 2 months. The study excluded patients with uncontrolled infections, other autoimmune diseases, pregnancy or lactation. Diagnoses relied on clinical symptoms, serum thyroxine and TRAb, thyroid ultrasound and orbital computed tomography. Ficoll-Paque density gradient centrifugation was used to isolate PBMCs from about 9 ml of fresh peripheral blood. Total RNA was extracted with Trizol reagent, and quality was checked on an Agilent 2100 Bioanalyzer. Reading the germline V gene gives CDR1 ENHRY and CDR2 SYGVKD. V and J lose 2 bases and 6 bases, and a span of 7 bases separates them. Measured from the cysteine to the phenylalanine, the CDR3 is 12 residues long. Left in the record is the CDR3 DNA by itself, 36 bases read in frame from the first base.

There are many counts of this clonotype. It has no known antigen specificity. There are no base qualities to consult, and no much larger clone falls within one base. Here is what the overall study found, with its caveats: A 13 V-J signature model separated ophthalmopathy from stable hyperthyroidism, with around 91% sensitivity and roughly 81% specificity in cross-validation and 80%/75% in testing. No statistical method was used to set the sample size in advance, and investigators knew the group allocation. In validation, progression to ophthalmopathy was predicted by the model with about 70% sensitivity and approximately 78% specificity, a median of approximately 7.1 months before onset. Most expanded thyroid clonotypes (frequency above 0.001) were also detected in blood, suggesting blood repertoires may reflect thyroid immune responses.

Sequencing was done on a sample of blood. The V and J genes are TRBV10-3 and TRBJ1-2; a tentative D match to TRBD1 spans 6 bases. The origin of this receptor is a man between 18 and 35 years old with Graves' hyperthyroidism. The sequenced DNA: TGTGCCATCAGTGAGAGGGGGAATGGCTACACCTTC. Its product reads: CAISERGNGYTF.